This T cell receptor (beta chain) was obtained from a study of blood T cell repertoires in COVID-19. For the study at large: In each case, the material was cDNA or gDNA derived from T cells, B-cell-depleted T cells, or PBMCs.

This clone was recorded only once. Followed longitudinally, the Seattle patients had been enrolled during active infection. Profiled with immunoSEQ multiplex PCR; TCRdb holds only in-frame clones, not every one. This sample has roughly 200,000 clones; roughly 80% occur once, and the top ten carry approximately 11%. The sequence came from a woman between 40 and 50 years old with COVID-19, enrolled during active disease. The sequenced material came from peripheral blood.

The CDR3 sequence: CASSHGLASEQFF. In DNA form, the CDR3 reads TGCGCCAGCAGCCATGGACTAGCCAGTGAGCAGTTCTTC. The chain recombines TRBV10-1 with TRBJ2-1, with 8 bases fitting TRBD2. This CDR3 contains 13 residues. V trimming: 6 bases; J trimming: 9 bases; junction bases outside the gene matches: 7. The germline gives CDR1 WNHNN, CDR2 SYGVQD (reference sequence).